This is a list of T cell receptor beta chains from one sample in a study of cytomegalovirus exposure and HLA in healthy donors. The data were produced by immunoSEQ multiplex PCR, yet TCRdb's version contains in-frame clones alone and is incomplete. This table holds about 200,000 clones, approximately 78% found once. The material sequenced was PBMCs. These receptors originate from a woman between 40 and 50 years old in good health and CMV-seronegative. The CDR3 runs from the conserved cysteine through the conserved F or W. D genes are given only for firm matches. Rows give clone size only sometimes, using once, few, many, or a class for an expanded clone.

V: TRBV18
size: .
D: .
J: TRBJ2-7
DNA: TGTGCCAGCTCACCAGTACTAACGAGCTCCTACGAGCAGTACTTC
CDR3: CASSPVLTSSYEQYF

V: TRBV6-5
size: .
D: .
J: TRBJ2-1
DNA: TGTGCCAGCAGGACTTCTAGCGCCTCCTACAATGAGCAGTTCTTC
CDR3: CASRTSSASYNEQFF

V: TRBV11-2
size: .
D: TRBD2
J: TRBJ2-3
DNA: TGTGCCAGCAGCCCTAGCGGTACGCAGTATTTT
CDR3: CASSPSGTQYF

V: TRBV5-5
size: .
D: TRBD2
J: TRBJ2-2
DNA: TGTGCCAGCAGCCCAGGCGGTAGCGGGAGGGTGTACACCGGGGAGCTGTTTTTT
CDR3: CASSPGGSGRVYTGELFF

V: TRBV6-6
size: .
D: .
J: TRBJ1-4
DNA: TGTGCCAGCAGTTCCAGGGTATCTAATGAAAAACTGTTTTTT
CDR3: CASSSRVSNEKLFF

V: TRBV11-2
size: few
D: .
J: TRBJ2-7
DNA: TGTGCCAGCAGCTCCGCGAGAGAGGGGGTTTGGCGGTACTTC
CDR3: CASSSAREGVWRYF

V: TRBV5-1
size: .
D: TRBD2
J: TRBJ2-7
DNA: TGCGCCAGCAGCTTCTCAAGCGGGAGGGGTTACTACGAGCAGTACTTC
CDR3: CASSFSSGRGYYEQYF

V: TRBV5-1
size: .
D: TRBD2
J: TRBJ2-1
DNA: TGCGCCAGCAGCTTTGGACTAGCGGAGAGCAATGAGCAGTTCTTC
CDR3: CASSFGLAESNEQFF

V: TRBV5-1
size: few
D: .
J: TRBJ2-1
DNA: TGCGCCAGCAGCTTGGTTATCAATGAGCAGTTCTTC
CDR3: CASSLVINEQFF

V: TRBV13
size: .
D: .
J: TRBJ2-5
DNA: TGTGCCAGCAGCTTAGCCTCCCAAGAGACCCAGTACTTC
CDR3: CASSLASQETQYF

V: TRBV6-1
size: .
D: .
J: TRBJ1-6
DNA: TGTGCCAGCATCGAGGGACTATATAATTCACCCCTCCACTTT
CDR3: CASIEGLYNSPLHF

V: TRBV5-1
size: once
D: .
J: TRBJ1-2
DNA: TGCGCCAGCAGCTTGGCCGTGAGGTCGGGGGGCTACACCTTC
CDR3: CASSLAVRSGGYTF

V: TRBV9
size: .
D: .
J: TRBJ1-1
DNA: TGTGCCAGCAGCGTAGAAGGGGAAACTGAAGCTTTCTTT
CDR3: CASSVEGETEAFF

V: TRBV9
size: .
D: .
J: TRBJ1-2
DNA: TGTGCCAGCAGCGTTACCAGGCGCTATGGCTACACCTTC
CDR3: CASSVTRRYGYTF

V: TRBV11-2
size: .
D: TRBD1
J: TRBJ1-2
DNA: TGTGCCAGCAGCCCGGGACAGCTGAACTATGGCTACACCTTC
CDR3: CASSPGQLNYGYTF

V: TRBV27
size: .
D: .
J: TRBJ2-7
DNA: TGTGCCAGCAGTTTACAACCAGGGGCCGCCTACGAGCAGTACTTC
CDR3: CASSLQPGAAYEQYF

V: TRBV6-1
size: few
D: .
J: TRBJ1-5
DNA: TGTGCCAGCACAAGATTCGCAGAAGGCAATCAGCCCCAGCATTTT
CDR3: CASTRFAEGNQPQHF

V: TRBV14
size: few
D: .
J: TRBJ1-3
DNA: TGTGCCAGCAGCCAAGATTTCGGTAGTACCATATATTTT
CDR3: CASSQDFGSTIYF

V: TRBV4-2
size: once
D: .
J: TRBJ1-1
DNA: TGTGCCAGCAGCCAAGAATGGGGAGGATGGACTGAAGCTTTCTTT
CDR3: CASSQEWGGWTEAFF

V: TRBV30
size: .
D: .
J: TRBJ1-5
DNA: TGTGCCCGATACAGGGCCTATAGCAATCAGCCCCAGCATTTT
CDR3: CARYRAYSNQPQHF

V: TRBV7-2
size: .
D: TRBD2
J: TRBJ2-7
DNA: TGTGCCAGCAGCTTAGTGCTTAGCGGGAGGGACTGGGAGCAGTACTTC
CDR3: CASSLVLSGRDWEQYF

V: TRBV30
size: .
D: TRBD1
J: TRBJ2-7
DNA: TGTGCCTGGGGAAGGGGCGGGACAGGGGGATACGAGCAGTACTTC
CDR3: CAWGRGGTGGYEQYF

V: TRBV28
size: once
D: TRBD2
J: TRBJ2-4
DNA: TGTGCCAGCAGTTTCCTCCTCAATACGGGAGGCCAAAACATTCAGTACTTC
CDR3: CASSFLLNTGGQNIQYF

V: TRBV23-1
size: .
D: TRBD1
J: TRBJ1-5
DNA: TGCGCCAGCAGTCAAGACAGGGGTCATAGCAATCAGCCCCAGCATTTT
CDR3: CASSQDRGHSNQPQHF

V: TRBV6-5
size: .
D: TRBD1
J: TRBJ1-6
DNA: TGTGCCAGCAGTTACTCGAACAGGGGGTTTTCACCCCTCCACTTT
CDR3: CASSYSNRGFSPLHF

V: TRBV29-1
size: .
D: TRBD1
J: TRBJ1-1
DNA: TGCAGCGTTGACCCGACAGGGGACACTGAAGCTTTCTTT
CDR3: CSVDPTGDTEAFF

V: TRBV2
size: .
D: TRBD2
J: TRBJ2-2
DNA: TGTGCCACCCTCCGGGGACTAGGGAAAATCGGGGAGCTGTTTTTT
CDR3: CATLRGLGKIGELFF

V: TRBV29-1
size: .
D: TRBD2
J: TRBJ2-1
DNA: TGCAGCGTTGATAGCGGGAGGTACTACAATGAGCAGTTCTTC
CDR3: CSVDSGRYYNEQFF

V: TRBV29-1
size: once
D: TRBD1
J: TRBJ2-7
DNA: TGCAGCGGCGAGTACAGGGGCCGAGGCTATAGCGAGCAGTACTTC
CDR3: CSGEYRGRGYSEQYF

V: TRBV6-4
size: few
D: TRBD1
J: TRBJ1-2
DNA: TGTGCCAGCACCCGAGAGGACAGGGCCGGCGGCTACACCTTC
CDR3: CASTREDRAGGYTF

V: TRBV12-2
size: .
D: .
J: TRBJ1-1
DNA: TGTGCAAGTCGCTTAACAAGCACTGAAGCTTTCTTT
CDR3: CASRLTSTEAFF

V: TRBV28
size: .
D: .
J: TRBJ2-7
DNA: TGTGCCAGCAGTTTACACCTTAGCGTCCCCCTTTCCTACGAGCAGTACTTC
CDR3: CASSLHLSVPLSYEQYF

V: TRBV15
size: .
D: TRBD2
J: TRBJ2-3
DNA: TGTGCCACCAGCAGAGGCATAGCGGGGGGTAGCACAGATACGCAGTATTTT
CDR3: CATSRGIAGGSTDTQYF

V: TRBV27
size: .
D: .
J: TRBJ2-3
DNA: TGTGCCAGCAGTTTATTTGCAGGGCTCACAGATACGCAGTATTTT
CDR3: CASSLFAGLTDTQYF